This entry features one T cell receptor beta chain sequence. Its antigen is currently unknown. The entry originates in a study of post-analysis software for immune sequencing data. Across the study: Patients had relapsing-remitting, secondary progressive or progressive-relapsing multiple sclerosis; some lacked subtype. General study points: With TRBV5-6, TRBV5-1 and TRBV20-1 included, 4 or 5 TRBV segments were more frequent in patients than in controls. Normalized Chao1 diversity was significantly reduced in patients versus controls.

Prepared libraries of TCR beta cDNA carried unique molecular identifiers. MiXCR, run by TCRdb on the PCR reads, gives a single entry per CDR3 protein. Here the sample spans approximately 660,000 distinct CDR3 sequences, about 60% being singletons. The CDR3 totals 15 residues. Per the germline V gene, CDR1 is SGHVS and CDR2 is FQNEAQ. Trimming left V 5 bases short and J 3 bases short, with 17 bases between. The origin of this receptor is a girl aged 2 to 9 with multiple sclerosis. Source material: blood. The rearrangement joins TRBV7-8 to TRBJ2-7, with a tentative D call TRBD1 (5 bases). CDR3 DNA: TGTGCCAGCAGCCCCCGGCCACAGGCCCACTACGAGCAGTACTTC. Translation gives CASSPRPQAHYEQYF.